The clone carrying this TCR beta chain was observed a handful of times. Trimming removed 0 bases at V and 6 bases at J, with 13 bases between. The germline gives CDR1 MRHNA, CDR2 SNTAGT. This CDR3 region has 15 residues. This specimen belongs to a study of OX40 agonist ivuxolimab in advanced cancers. The wider study: Partial responses, seen in three patients, involved one hepatocellular carcinoma and two cutaneous melanomas.

Using immunoSEQ multiplex PCR, the repertoire was profiled, and TCRdb retains in-frame clones only, with some absent. Of 15,000 or so clones in the sample, just under 75% were seen once. This TCR derives from an adult with an advanced solid tumor such as melanoma, head and neck, liver or kidney cancer. The chain joins TRBV6-4 to TRBJ2-3, with D perhaps TRBD1 (6 bases). This sample comprised CD4+ or CD8+ T cells sorted from blood, obtained in a trial of the OX40 agonist ivuxolimab. CDR3 protein: CASSDSDSEADTQYF. The DNA for the CDR3 is TGTGCCAGCAGTGACTCGGACAGTGAGGCCGATACGCAGTATTTT.